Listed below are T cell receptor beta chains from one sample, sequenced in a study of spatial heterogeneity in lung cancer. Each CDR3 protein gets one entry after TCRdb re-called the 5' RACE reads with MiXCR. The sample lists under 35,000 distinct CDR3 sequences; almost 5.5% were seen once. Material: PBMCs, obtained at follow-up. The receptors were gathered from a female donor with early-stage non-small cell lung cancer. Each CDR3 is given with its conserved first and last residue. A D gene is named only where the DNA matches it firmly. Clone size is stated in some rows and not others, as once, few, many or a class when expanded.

cdr3_aa: CASSQEGQGAADTQYF
cdr3_nt: TGTGCCAGCAGCCAAGAAGGACAGGGGGCTGCAGATACGCAGTATTTT
d_call: TRBD1
v_call: TRBV4-2
clone_size: NA
j_call: TRBJ2-3

cdr3_aa: CASRGDRTGTTTEAFF
cdr3_nt: TGTGCCAGCAGGGGGGACAGGACGGGCACAACGACTGAAGCTTTCTTT
d_call: TRBD1
v_call: TRBV25-1
clone_size: many
j_call: TRBJ1-1

cdr3_aa: CASSTRLYGYTF
cdr3_nt: TGTGCCAGTAGTACCCGCCTCTATGGCTACACCTTC
d_call: NA
v_call: TRBV19
clone_size: many
j_call: TRBJ1-2

cdr3_aa: CASSTDRGWETQYF
cdr3_nt: TGTGCCAGCAGTACGGACAGGGGGTGGGAGACCCAGTACTTC
d_call: TRBD1
v_call: TRBV6-2/TRBV6-3
clone_size: many
j_call: TRBJ2-5

cdr3_aa: CASSGGGPYNEQFF
cdr3_nt: TGTGCCAGCAGCGGGGGAGGCCCCTACAATGAGCAGTTCTTC
d_call: NA
v_call: TRBV7-2
clone_size: many
j_call: TRBJ2-1

cdr3_aa: CASRRGTGKPEAFF
cdr3_nt: TGTGCCAGCAGGCGCGGGACAGGGAAGCCTGAAGCTTTCTTT
d_call: TRBD1
v_call: TRBV12-3/TRBV12-4
clone_size: many
j_call: TRBJ1-1

cdr3_aa: CATLETQYF
cdr3_nt: TGTGCCACTCTCGAGACCCAGTACTTC
d_call: NA
v_call: TRBV24-1
clone_size: many
j_call: TRBJ2-5

cdr3_aa: CASSSALAGGSVEYF
cdr3_nt: TGTGCCAGCAGCTCAGCGCTAGCGGGAGGGTCTGTGGAGTACTTC
d_call: TRBD2
v_call: TRBV7-3
clone_size: NA
j_call: TRBJ2-7

cdr3_aa: CSASQLSRQETQYF
cdr3_nt: TGCAGTGCTAGCCAGTTGTCCCGTCAAGAGACCCAGTACTTC
d_call: NA
v_call: TRBV20-1
clone_size: many
j_call: TRBJ2-5

cdr3_aa: CSVLVRRTITDTQYF
cdr3_nt: TGCAGCGTTTTGGTTCGCAGGACGATCACAGATACGCAGTATTTT
d_call: NA
v_call: TRBV29-1
clone_size: many
j_call: TRBJ2-3

cdr3_aa: CSARGALAGRETQYF
cdr3_nt: TGCAGTGCTAGAGGCGCTTTAGCGGGGCGGGAGACCCAGTACTTC
d_call: TRBD2
v_call: TRBV20-1
clone_size: NA
j_call: TRBJ2-5

cdr3_aa: CASSRGLAEETQYF
cdr3_nt: TGTGCCAGCAGCCGGGGACTAGCGGAAGAGACCCAGTACTTC
d_call: TRBD2
v_call: TRBV28
clone_size: many
j_call: TRBJ2-5

cdr3_aa: CASSYAGDYEQYF
cdr3_nt: TGTGCCAGCAGTTATGCCGGGGACTACGAGCAGTACTTC
d_call: NA
v_call: TRBV6-6
clone_size: few
j_call: TRBJ2-7

cdr3_aa: CASSPQGGGNTIYF
cdr3_nt: TGTGCCAGCAGCCCCCAGGGGGGTGGAAACACCATATATTTT
d_call: TRBD1
v_call: TRBV7-2
clone_size: many
j_call: TRBJ1-3

cdr3_aa: CASKLDRVETQYF
cdr3_nt: TGTGCCAGCAAATTGGACAGGGTGGAGACCCAGTACTTC
d_call: TRBD1
v_call: TRBV2
clone_size: many
j_call: TRBJ2-5

cdr3_aa: CAWTYGYEQYF
cdr3_nt: TGTGCCTGGACCTACGGCTACGAGCAGTACTTC
d_call: NA
v_call: TRBV30
clone_size: many
j_call: TRBJ2-7

cdr3_aa: CASSQGLAGEISYEQFF
cdr3_nt: TGTGCCAGCAGTCAGGGACTAGCGGGAGAAATATCGTATGAGCAGTTCTTC
d_call: TRBD2
v_call: TRBV6-5
clone_size: medium-sized
j_call: TRBJ2-1

cdr3_aa: CASSLARGAGSPLHF
cdr3_nt: TGTGCCAGCAGCTTAGCTCGGGGGGCTGGTTCACCCCTCCACTTT
d_call: NA
v_call: TRBV7-6
clone_size: many
j_call: TRBJ1-6

cdr3_aa: CASSRDGGLDGYTF
cdr3_nt: TGTGCCAGCAGCCGTGACGGGGGCTTGGATGGCTACACCTTC
d_call: NA
v_call: TRBV7-9
clone_size: few
j_call: TRBJ1-2

cdr3_aa: CASSLPSGGTDTQYF
cdr3_nt: TGTGCCAGCAGCCTCCCCTCCGGGGGCACAGATACGCAGTATTTT
d_call: NA
v_call: TRBV7-2
clone_size: few
j_call: TRBJ2-3

cdr3_aa: CASSSHSGGTDTQYF
cdr3_nt: TGTGCCAGCAGTTCCCATTCAGGGGGTACAGATACGCAGTATTTT
d_call: TRBD1
v_call: TRBV12-3/TRBV12-4
clone_size: NA
j_call: TRBJ2-3

cdr3_aa: CASRETGGRLYEQYF
cdr3_nt: TGTGCCAGCAGGGAAACAGGGGGAAGGCTCTACGAGCAGTACTTC
d_call: TRBD1
v_call: TRBV6-5
clone_size: many
j_call: TRBJ2-7

cdr3_aa: CASSVMTGTVTDTQYF
cdr3_nt: TGTGCCAGCAGCGTGATGACAGGGACCGTGACAGATACGCAGTATTTT
d_call: TRBD1
v_call: TRBV5-5
clone_size: many
j_call: TRBJ2-3

cdr3_aa: CASSLSGASSYEQYF
cdr3_nt: TGTGCCAGCAGCTTGAGCGGGGCGAGCTCCTACGAGCAGTACTTC
d_call: TRBD2
v_call: TRBV7-2
clone_size: many
j_call: TRBJ2-7

cdr3_aa: CASSPRAGYEQYF
cdr3_nt: TGTGCCAGCAGCCCCAGGGCGGGGTACGAGCAGTACTTC
d_call: NA
v_call: TRBV7-2
clone_size: many
j_call: TRBJ2-7

cdr3_aa: CASSGVSSYEQYF
cdr3_nt: TGTGCCAGCAGCGGAGTGAGCTCCTACGAGCAGTACTTC
d_call: NA
v_call: TRBV7-9
clone_size: many
j_call: TRBJ2-7

cdr3_aa: CASSGPPQGAGIYGYTF
cdr3_nt: TGTGCCAGCAGTGGGCCCCCACAGGGGGCCGGGATTTATGGCTACACCTTC
d_call: TRBD1
v_call: TRBV2
clone_size: many
j_call: TRBJ1-2

cdr3_aa: CSARLTGRETQYF
cdr3_nt: TGCAGTGCTAGATTAACAGGGAGGGAGACCCAGTACTTC
d_call: NA
v_call: TRBV20-1
clone_size: many
j_call: TRBJ2-5

cdr3_aa: CASSHGQNTGANVLTF
cdr3_nt: TGTGCCAGCAGCCACGGACAGAATACAGGGGCCAACGTCCTGACTTTC
d_call: NA
v_call: TRBV3-1
clone_size: many
j_call: TRBJ2-6

cdr3_aa: CASRDRGNPRETQYF
cdr3_nt: TGTGCCTCCCGGGACAGGGGTAATCCGAGAGAGACCCAGTACTTC
d_call: TRBD1
v_call: TRBV19
clone_size: many
j_call: TRBJ2-5

cdr3_aa: CSARYRRGEAFF
cdr3_nt: TGCAGCGCCAGATACAGGAGAGGTGAAGCTTTCTTT
d_call: NA
v_call: TRBV29-1
clone_size: many
j_call: TRBJ1-1

cdr3_aa: CATSDPGPSQETQYF
cdr3_nt: TGTGCCACCAGTGATCCTGGACCCAGCCAAGAGACCCAGTACTTC
d_call: NA
v_call: TRBV24-1
clone_size: many
j_call: TRBJ2-5

cdr3_aa: CASRRGETQYF
cdr3_nt: TGCGCCAGCAGGAGGGGAGAGACCCAGTACTTC
d_call: NA
v_call: TRBV10-2
clone_size: many
j_call: TRBJ2-5

cdr3_aa: CASSQKQGPDTQYF
cdr3_nt: TGCGCCAGCAGCCAAAAACAGGGACCAGATACGCAGTATTTT
d_call: NA
v_call: TRBV4-3
clone_size: many
j_call: TRBJ2-3

cdr3_aa: CASSLDGDTQYF
cdr3_nt: TGTGCCAGCAGCTTAGACGGAGATACGCAGTATTTT
d_call: NA
v_call: TRBV7-6
clone_size: many
j_call: TRBJ2-3

cdr3_aa: CASSPVQTQYF
cdr3_nt: TGTGCCAGCAGCCCCGTCCAGACCCAGTACTTC
d_call: NA
v_call: TRBV7-9
clone_size: many
j_call: TRBJ2-5

cdr3_aa: CASSIQGSYEQYF
cdr3_nt: TGTGCCAGTAGTATTCAGGGCTCCTACGAGCAGTACTTC
d_call: NA
v_call: TRBV19
clone_size: many
j_call: TRBJ2-7

cdr3_aa: CASSIRVKFANTGELFF
cdr3_nt: TGTGCCAGTAGTATCAGAGTAAAGTTCGCGAACACCGGGGAGCTGTTTTTT
d_call: NA
v_call: TRBV19
clone_size: many
j_call: TRBJ2-2

cdr3_aa: CASSPPGRDEKLFF
cdr3_nt: TGTGCCAGCAGCCCCCCGGGGCGGGATGAAAAACTGTTTTTT
d_call: NA
v_call: TRBV7-9
clone_size: many
j_call: TRBJ1-4

cdr3_aa: CASSLKEAQHF
cdr3_nt: TGTGCCAGCAGTTTAAAGGAGGCCCAGCATTTT
d_call: NA
v_call: TRBV12-3/TRBV12-4
clone_size: few
j_call: TRBJ1-5

cdr3_aa: CASSLGPINQPQHF
cdr3_nt: TGTGCCAGCAGCTTAGGACCAATAAATCAGCCCCAGCATTTT
d_call: NA
v_call: TRBV11-2
clone_size: many
j_call: TRBJ1-5

cdr3_aa: CASSLVGMSSYEQYF
cdr3_nt: TGTGCCAGCAGCTTAGTCGGCATGAGCTCCTACGAGCAGTACTTC
d_call: NA
v_call: TRBV7-2
clone_size: many
j_call: TRBJ2-7

cdr3_aa: CASSTIPDGGARYEQFF
cdr3_nt: TGTGCCAGCAGTACAATTCCAGACGGGGGGGCCAGGTATGAGCAGTTCTTC
d_call: TRBD2
v_call: TRBV6-6
clone_size: many
j_call: TRBJ2-1

cdr3_aa: CAFPYRGSYEQYF
cdr3_nt: TGCGCGTTCCCGTACAGGGGTTCGTACGAGCAGTACTTC
d_call: TRBD1
v_call: TRBV20-1
clone_size: many
j_call: TRBJ2-7

cdr3_aa: CASSPSGGGTNEQFF
cdr3_nt: TGTGCCAGCAGTCCTAGCGGGGGGGGTACCAATGAGCAGTTCTTC
d_call: TRBD2
v_call: TRBV7-8
clone_size: many
j_call: TRBJ2-1

cdr3_aa: CSAQLNTEAFF
cdr3_nt: TGCAGTGCCCAACTGAACACTGAAGCTTTCTTT
d_call: NA
v_call: TRBV20-1
clone_size: few
j_call: TRBJ1-1

cdr3_aa: CASSDTGANVLTF
cdr3_nt: TGCGCCAGCAGCGATACGGGGGCCAACGTCCTGACTTTC
d_call: NA
v_call: TRBV5-1
clone_size: many
j_call: TRBJ2-6

cdr3_aa: CASRTTRSSYEQYF
cdr3_nt: TGTGCCAGCAGGACGACGAGGAGCTCCTACGAGCAGTACTTC
d_call: NA
v_call: TRBV6-5
clone_size: many
j_call: TRBJ2-7

cdr3_aa: CASSYFPRPPRTGASPLHF
cdr3_nt: TGTGCCAGCAGTTACTTCCCGCGTCCCCCCCGGACAGGGGCTTCACCCCTCCACTTT
d_call: TRBD1
v_call: TRBV6-6
clone_size: NA
j_call: TRBJ1-6

cdr3_aa: CASSQNFLRGTSGANVLTF
cdr3_nt: TGCGCCAGCAGCCAAAATTTCCTTCGGGGAACCTCTGGGGCCAACGTCCTGACTTTC
d_call: NA
v_call: TRBV4-3
clone_size: many
j_call: TRBJ2-6

cdr3_aa: CATSRDKGTQYF
cdr3_nt: TGTGCCACCAGCAGAGATAAGGGGACCCAGTACTTC
d_call: NA
v_call: TRBV15
clone_size: NA
j_call: TRBJ2-5

cdr3_aa: CSALQGGGNSPLHF
cdr3_nt: TGCAGTGCTTTGCAGGGAGGGGGAAATTCACCCCTCCACTTT
d_call: NA
v_call: TRBV20-1
clone_size: many
j_call: TRBJ1-6

cdr3_aa: CASSETSGTYNEQFF
cdr3_nt: TGTGCCAGCAGCGAGACTAGCGGGACATACAATGAGCAGTTCTTC
d_call: TRBD2
v_call: TRBV12-3/TRBV12-4
clone_size: few
j_call: TRBJ2-1

cdr3_aa: CASSPGAGGSIYEQYF
cdr3_nt: TGTGCCAGCAGCCCGGGCGCCGGCGGGAGTATTTACGAGCAGTACTTC
d_call: TRBD2
v_call: TRBV5-5
clone_size: many
j_call: TRBJ2-7

cdr3_aa: CASSQPGVSDIQYF
cdr3_nt: TGTGCCAGCAGTCAACCGGGTGTCTCAGACATTCAGTACTTC
d_call: NA
v_call: TRBV28
clone_size: many
j_call: TRBJ2-4

cdr3_aa: CSAQTGTGTNGPQHF
cdr3_nt: TGCAGCGCCCAGACAGGGACAGGGACAAATGGACCCCAGCATTTT
d_call: TRBD1
v_call: TRBV29-1
clone_size: many
j_call: TRBJ1-5

cdr3_aa: CSVETSGNIQYF
cdr3_nt: TGCAGCGTAGAGACTAGCGGGAACATTCAGTACTTC
d_call: TRBD2
v_call: TRBV29-1
clone_size: NA
j_call: TRBJ2-4

cdr3_aa: CASSQGTSGPSTDTQYF
cdr3_nt: TGCGCCAGCAGCCAGGGGACTAGCGGACCTAGCACAGATACGCAGTATTTT
d_call: TRBD2
v_call: TRBV4-3
clone_size: many
j_call: TRBJ2-3

cdr3_aa: CSAADGSPEQYF
cdr3_nt: TGCAGTGCTGCTGACGGCAGTCCCGAGCAGTACTTC
d_call: NA
v_call: TRBV20-1
clone_size: many
j_call: TRBJ2-7

cdr3_aa: CASSLFASSSYNEQFF
cdr3_nt: TGTGCCAGCAGCTTATTTGCCTCAAGCTCCTACAATGAGCAGTTCTTC
d_call: NA
v_call: TRBV7-3
clone_size: many
j_call: TRBJ2-1